The clone carrying this TCR beta chain was counted a few times. The target antigen is unknown. The sample has other DNA sequences that encode this CDR3 too. The PCR used 60 Vbeta and 13 Jbeta primers. Only in-frame clones appear in the TCRdb table, and some are missing; sequencing was by immunoSEQ multiplex PCR. The sample carries over 130,000 clones, 70% to 85% recorded once. This CDR3 comprises 15 residues. In germline, CDR1 is SGHTA, CDR2 FQGNSA. V dropped 3 bases and J dropped 3; count of bases not matched to a gene: 7. These data come from a study of cytomegalovirus exposure and HLA in healthy donors. The study's findings and limits: Investigators reported around 150 TCR beta chains as tied to cytomegalovirus. Trimming of TCR beta V- and J-genes showed a link, identified in a later analysis, to a missense DCLRE1C variant. Presence/absence analyses assumed roughly uniform sequencing depth across donors. TCR beta sequences reportedly predicted the HLA-A and HLA-B alleles of most subjects accurately.

The chain is built from TRBV7-2 and TRBJ2-7; 8 nucleotides agree with TRBD2. The source is a male donor in good health and CMV-seronegative. The sample was PBMCs. DNA of the CDR3: TGTGCCAGCAGCTTCACTAGCGGTTCTCTCTACGAGCAGTACTTC. It translates to CASSFTSGSLYEQYF.